Here is one T cell receptor beta chain with its context. TCR beta CDR3 regions were amplified from RNA transcripts. The HTBI primer set drove a first-round RT-PCR of the TCR CDR3. TCRdb reanalysed the multiplex PCR reads using MiXCR and keeps one entry per CDR3 protein. The repertoire consists of hundreds of thousands of distinct CDR3 sequences, with about 15% occurring once and the leading ten covering 13% to 15%. The data originate from a study of T cells in Graves' hyperthyroidism and ophthalmopathy. Study-wide background: Sampling of peripheral blood happened at initial diagnosis, prior to any treatment.

It was uncontrolled infection, other autoimmune disease, pregnancy or lactation that excluded patients. PBMCs stemmed from around 10 ml fresh peripheral blood. The sequenced sample consisted of blood. This receptor was identified in a woman aged 18-29 years with Graves' hyperthyroidism.

DNA of the CDR3: TGTGCCAGCAGCCCCGGGTTCGGCTCGAATGAGCAGTTCTTC. Its translation: CASSPGFGSNEQFF. The chain carries TRBV14 and TRBJ2-1; D not resolved. Trimming left V 4 bases short and J 7 bases short, with 14 bases between. Germline V gene sequence: CDR1 SGHDN, CDR2 FVKESK. This CDR3 has 14 residues. The entire variable domain, with the rest obtained from reference TRBV14 and TRBJ2-1, is as follows: EAGVTQFPSHSVIEKGQTVTLRCDPISGHDNLYWYRRVMGKEIKFLLHFVKESKQDESGMPNNRFLAERTGGTYSTLKVQPAELEDSGVYFCASSPGFGSNEQFFGPGTRLTVL.